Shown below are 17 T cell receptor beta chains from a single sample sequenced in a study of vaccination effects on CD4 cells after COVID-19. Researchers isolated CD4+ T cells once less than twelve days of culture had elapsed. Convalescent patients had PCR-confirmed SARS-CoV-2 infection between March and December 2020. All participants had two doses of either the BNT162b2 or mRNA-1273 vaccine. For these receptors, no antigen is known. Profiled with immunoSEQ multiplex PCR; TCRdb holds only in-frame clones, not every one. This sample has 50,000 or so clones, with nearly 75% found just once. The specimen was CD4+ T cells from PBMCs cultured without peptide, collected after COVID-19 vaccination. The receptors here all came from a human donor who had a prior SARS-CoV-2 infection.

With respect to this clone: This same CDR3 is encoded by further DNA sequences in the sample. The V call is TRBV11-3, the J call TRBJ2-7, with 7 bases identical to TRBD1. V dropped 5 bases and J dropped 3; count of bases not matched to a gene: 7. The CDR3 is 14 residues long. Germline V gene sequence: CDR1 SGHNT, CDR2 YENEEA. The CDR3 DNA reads TGTGCCAGCAGCGGGCGGACAGGAAACTACGAGCAGTACTTC. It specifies CASSGRTGNYEQYF.

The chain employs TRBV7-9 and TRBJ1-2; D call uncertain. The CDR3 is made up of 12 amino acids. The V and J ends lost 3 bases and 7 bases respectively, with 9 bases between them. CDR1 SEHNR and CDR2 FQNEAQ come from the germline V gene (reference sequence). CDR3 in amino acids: CASSLNVLGYTF. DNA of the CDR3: TGTGCCAGCAGCTTGAATGTGCTTGGCTACACCTTC.

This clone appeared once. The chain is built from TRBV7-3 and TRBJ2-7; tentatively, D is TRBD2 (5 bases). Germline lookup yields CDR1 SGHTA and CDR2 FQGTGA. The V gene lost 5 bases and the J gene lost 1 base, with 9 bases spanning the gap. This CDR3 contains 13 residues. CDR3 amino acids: CASSLDSSYEQYF. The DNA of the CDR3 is TGTGCCAGCAGCCTGGACTCATCCTACGAGCAGTACTTC.

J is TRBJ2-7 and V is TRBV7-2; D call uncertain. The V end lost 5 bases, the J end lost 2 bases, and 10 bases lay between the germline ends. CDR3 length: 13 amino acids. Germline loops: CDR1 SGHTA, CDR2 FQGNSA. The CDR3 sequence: CASSPSSTYEQYF. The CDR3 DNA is TGTGCCAGCAGCCCTAGTTCAACCTACGAGCAGTACTTC.

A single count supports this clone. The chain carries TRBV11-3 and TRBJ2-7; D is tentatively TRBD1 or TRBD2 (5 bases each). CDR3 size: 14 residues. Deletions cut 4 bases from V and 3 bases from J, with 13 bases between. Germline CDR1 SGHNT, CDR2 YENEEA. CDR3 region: CASSSGTVIYEQYF. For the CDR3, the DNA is TGTGCCAGCAGCTCCGGGACGGTTATCTACGAGCAGTACTTC.

CDR3 loop: CASGQYAEQYF. Written as DNA, the CDR3 is TGTGCTAGTGGCCAGTACGCCGAGCAGTACTTC. This rearrangement joins TRBV12-5 to TRBJ2-7; no firm D call. Germline V CDR1 and CDR2: LGHNT, FRNRAP. The CDR3 contains 11 residues. The V and J ends lost 6 bases and 6 bases respectively, with 9 bases between them.

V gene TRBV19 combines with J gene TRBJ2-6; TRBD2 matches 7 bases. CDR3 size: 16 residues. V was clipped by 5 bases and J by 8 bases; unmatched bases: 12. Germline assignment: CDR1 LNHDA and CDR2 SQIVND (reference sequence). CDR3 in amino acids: CASSAGLGSESNVLTF. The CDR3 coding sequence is TGTGCCAGTAGTGCCGGACTAGGTTCCGAGTCCAACGTCCTGACTTTC.

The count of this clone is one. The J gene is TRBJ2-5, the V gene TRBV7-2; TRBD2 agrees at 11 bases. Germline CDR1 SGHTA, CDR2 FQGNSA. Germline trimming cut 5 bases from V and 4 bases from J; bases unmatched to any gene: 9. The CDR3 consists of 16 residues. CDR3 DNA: TGTGCCAGCAGCGGAGGGCTAGCGGGGGGAGTAGAGACCCAGTACTTC. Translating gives CASSGGLAGGVETQYF.

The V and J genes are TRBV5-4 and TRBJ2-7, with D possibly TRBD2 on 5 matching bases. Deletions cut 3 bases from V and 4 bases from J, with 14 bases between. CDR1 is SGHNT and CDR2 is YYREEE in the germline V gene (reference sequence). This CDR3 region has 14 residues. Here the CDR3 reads CASSSTPSRYEQYF. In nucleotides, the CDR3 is TGTGCCAGCAGCTCGACCCCTAGCAGGTACGAGCAGTACTTC.

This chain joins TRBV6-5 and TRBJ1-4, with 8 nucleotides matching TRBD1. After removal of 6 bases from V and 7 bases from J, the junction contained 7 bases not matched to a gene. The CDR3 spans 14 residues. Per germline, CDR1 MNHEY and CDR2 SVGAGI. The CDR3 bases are TGTGCCAGCAGCCCAGGGGGCTCGATTGAAAAACTGTTTTTT. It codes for CASSPGGSIEKLFF.

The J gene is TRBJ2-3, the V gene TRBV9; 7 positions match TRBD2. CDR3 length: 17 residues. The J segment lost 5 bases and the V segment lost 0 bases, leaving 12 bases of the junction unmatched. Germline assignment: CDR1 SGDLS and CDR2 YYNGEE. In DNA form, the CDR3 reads TGTGCCAGCAGCGTAGAGCGGGGAGCCCAATCCGGAGATACGCAGTATTTT. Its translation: CASSVERGAQSGDTQYF.

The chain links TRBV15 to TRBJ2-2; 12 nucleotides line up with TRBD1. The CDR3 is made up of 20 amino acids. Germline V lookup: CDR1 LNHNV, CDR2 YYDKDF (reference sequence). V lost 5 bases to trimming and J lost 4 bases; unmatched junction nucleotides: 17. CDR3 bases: TGTGCCACCAGCTGGGGACCGGGACAGGGGGCGGGAAAATTCACCGGGGAGCTGTTTTTT. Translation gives CATSWGPGQGAGKFTGELFF. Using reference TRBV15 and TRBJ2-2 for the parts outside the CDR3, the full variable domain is DAMVIQNPRYQVTQFGKPVTLSCSQTLNHNVMYWYQQKSSQAPKLLFHYYDKDFNNEADTPDNFQSRRPNTSFCFLDIRSPGLGDTAMYLCATSWGPGQGAGKFTGELFFGEGSRLTVL.

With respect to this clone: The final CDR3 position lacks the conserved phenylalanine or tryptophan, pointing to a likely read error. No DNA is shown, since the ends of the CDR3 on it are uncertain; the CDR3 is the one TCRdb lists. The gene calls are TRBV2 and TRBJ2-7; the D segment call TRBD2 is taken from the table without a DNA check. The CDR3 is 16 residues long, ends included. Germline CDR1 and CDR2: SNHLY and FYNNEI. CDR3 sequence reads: CASNLTPRTSGGPGGI.

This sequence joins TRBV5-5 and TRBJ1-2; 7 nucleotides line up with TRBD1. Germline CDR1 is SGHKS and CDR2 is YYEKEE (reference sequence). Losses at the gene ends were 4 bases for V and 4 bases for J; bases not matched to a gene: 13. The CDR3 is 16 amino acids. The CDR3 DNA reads TGTGCCAGCAGCCCAGGGGGAGATCGCAGGATCTATGGCTACACCTTC. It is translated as CASSPGGDRRIYGYTF.

This CDR3 reads CASTRGQGNQPQHF. In DNA, the CDR3 is TGTGCCAGCACCAGGGGACAGGGAAATCAGCCCCAGCATTTT. This chain links TRBV2 with TRBJ1-5, with 9 bases lining up with TRBD1. J lost 4 bases, V lost 7 bases, and 5 bases had no gene match. The CDR3 runs to 14 residues. Germline V gene data show CDR1 as SNHLY and CDR2 as FYNNEI.

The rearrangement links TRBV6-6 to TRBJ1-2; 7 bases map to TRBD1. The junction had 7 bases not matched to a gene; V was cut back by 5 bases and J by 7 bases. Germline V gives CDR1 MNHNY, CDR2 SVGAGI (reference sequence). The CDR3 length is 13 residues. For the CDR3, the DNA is TGTGCCAGCAGTCCTGGACAGGACTTTGGCTACACCTTC. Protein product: CASSPGQDFGYTF.

Here the CDR3 reads CASSLLTGDHQPQHF. The CDR3 DNA is TGTGCCAGCAGCTTATTGACAGGGGACCATCAGCCCCAGCATTTT. The chain joins TRBV7-9 to TRBJ1-5; 8 bases map to TRBD1. Germline V lookup: CDR1 SEHNR, CDR2 FQNEAQ (reference sequence). J gave up 5 bases and V 2 bases, and 5 bases lay outside the gene matches. The CDR3 is made up of 15 amino acids.